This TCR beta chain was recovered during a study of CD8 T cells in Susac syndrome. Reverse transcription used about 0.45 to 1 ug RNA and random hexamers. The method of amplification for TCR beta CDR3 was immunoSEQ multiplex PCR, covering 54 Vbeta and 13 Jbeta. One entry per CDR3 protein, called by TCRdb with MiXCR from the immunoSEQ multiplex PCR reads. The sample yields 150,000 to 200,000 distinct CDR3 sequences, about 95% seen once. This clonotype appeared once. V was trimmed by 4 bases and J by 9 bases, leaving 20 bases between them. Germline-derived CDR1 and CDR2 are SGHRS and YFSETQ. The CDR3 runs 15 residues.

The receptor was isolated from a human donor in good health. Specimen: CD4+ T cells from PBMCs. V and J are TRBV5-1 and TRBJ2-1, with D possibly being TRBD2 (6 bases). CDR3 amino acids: CASSPGVSLLFEQFF. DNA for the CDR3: TGCGCCAGCAGCCCGGGGGTCTCGCTACTCTTTGAGCAGTTCTTC.